This T cell receptor (beta chain) is drawn from a study of beta chain features in type 1 diabetes. Study results and caveats: VDJ junctions in type 1 diabetes patients carried more deletions and fewer insertions.

Staining for CD45RO/CCR7/CD25/CD127/CD95/CD27 allowed sorting of CD4+ naive, central memory, regulatory and stem cell-like memory cells. As concerns this clone: Its antigen remains unknown.

The CDR3 spans 15 residues. Trimming stripped 4 bases from V and 4 bases from J, with 16 bases between. Germline V gene lookup returns CDR1 SGHTA and CDR2 FQGNSA. The isolated RNA, all of it, was reverse transcribed, so expressed TCRB transcripts were what got sequenced. TCRdb keeps only in-frame clones here, not all; method: immunoSEQ multiplex PCR. The table records 200,000 to 300,000 clones, 68% of them present only once. The sample comprised naive CD4+ T cells from blood. The chain combines TRBV7-2 with TRBJ2-5, with D perhaps TRBD1 or TRBD2 (5 bases each). This receptor was taken from a man in his thirties or forties in good health. The CDR3 DNA sequence: TGTGCCAGCAGCTCGGGACCCGGCTCCGTAGAGACCCAGTACTTC. Protein sequence: CASSSGPGSVETQYF.